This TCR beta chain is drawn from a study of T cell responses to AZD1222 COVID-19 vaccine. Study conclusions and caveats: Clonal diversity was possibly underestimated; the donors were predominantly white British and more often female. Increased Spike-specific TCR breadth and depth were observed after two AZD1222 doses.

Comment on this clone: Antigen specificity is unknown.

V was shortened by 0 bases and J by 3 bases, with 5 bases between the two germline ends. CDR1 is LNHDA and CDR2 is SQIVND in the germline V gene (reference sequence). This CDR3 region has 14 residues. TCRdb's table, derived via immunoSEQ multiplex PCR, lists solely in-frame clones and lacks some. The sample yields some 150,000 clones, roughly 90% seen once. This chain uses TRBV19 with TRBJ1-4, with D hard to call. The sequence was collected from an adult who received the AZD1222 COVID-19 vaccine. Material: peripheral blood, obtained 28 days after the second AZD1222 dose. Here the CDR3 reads CASSIEASNEKLFF. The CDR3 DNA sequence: TGTGCCAGTAGTATAGAGGCCTCTAATGAAAAACTGTTTTTT.